Listed below are T cell receptor beta chains from one sample, sequenced in a study of post-analysis software for immune sequencing data. One entry per CDR3 protein, called by TCRdb with MiXCR from the PCR reads. Of 740,000 or so distinct CDR3 sequences listed, roughly half are singletons. Sequencing was carried out using blood. The origin of the receptors is a girl aged 5 to 17 with multiple sclerosis. Both conserved end residues are part of each CDR3. A D gene is named only where the DNA matches it firmly. Some rows have no size entry. The others give once, few or many, or a class for an expanded clone.

D gene: -; V gene: TRBV5-1; J gene: TRBJ2-7; clone size: -; CDR3 protein: CASSLDGSSSYEQYF; CDR3 DNA: TGCGCCAGCAGCCTGGACGGCAGCAGCTCCTACGAGCAGTACTTC
D gene: -; V gene: TRBV6-1; J gene: TRBJ1-2; clone size: -; CDR3 protein: CASKITLSGGYTF; CDR3 DNA: TGTGCCAGCAAGATAACTTTATCGGGTGGCTACACCTTC
D gene: -; V gene: TRBV5-1; J gene: TRBJ1-6; clone size: -; CDR3 protein: CASSSLGVSSSPLHF; CDR3 DNA: TGCGCCAGCAGCTCCCTGGGGGTTTCGAGTTCACCCCTCCACTTT
D gene: TRBD2; V gene: TRBV2; J gene: TRBJ2-7; clone size: -; CDR3 protein: CASSERGTSGSGDEQYF; CDR3 DNA: TGTGCCAGCAGTGAGAGAGGGACTAGCGGGAGTGGCGACGAGCAGTACTTC
D gene: TRBD1; V gene: TRBV7-9; J gene: TRBJ2-1; clone size: -; CDR3 protein: CASSRMTGGDEQFF; CDR3 DNA: TGTGCCAGCAGCCGTATGACAGGGGGGGATGAGCAGTTCTTC
D gene: TRBD2; V gene: TRBV7-6; J gene: TRBJ2-4; clone size: -; CDR3 protein: CASSLVASGSKNIQYF; CDR3 DNA: TGTGCCAGCAGCTTAGTCGCTAGCGGGAGCAAAAACATTCAGTACTTC
D gene: -; V gene: TRBV7-8; J gene: TRBJ2-7; clone size: -; CDR3 protein: CASSPGRLSLYEQYF; CDR3 DNA: TGTGCCAGCAGCCCCGGGAGATTAAGCCTCTACGAGCAGTACTTC
D gene: -; V gene: TRBV7-9; J gene: TRBJ2-3; clone size: -; CDR3 protein: CASSLVAGLNTQYF; CDR3 DNA: TGTGCCAGCAGCTTAGTGGCGGGGTTGAATACGCAGTATTTT
D gene: TRBD1; V gene: TRBV20-1; J gene: TRBJ1-2; clone size: -; CDR3 protein: CSARRPGQGGDGYTF; CDR3 DNA: TGCAGTGCTAGACGCCCGGGACAGGGGGGCGATGGCTACACCTTC
D gene: -; V gene: TRBV7-9; J gene: TRBJ1-4; clone size: -; CDR3 protein: CASSYDARGLEEKLFF; CDR3 DNA: TGTGCCAGCAGCTATGACGCCCGGGGCCTGGAAGAAAAACTGTTTTTT
D gene: TRBD2; V gene: TRBV20-1; J gene: TRBJ2-7; clone size: -; CDR3 protein: CSARGETSGSREQYF; CDR3 DNA: TGCAGTGCTAGAGGGGAGACTAGCGGGAGTCGCGAGCAGTACTTC
D gene: -; V gene: TRBV7-9; J gene: TRBJ2-7; clone size: -; CDR3 protein: CASSSRRDGYEQYF; CDR3 DNA: TGTGCCAGCAGCTCACGACGGGACGGTTACGAGCAGTACTTC
D gene: TRBD1; V gene: TRBV6-1; J gene: TRBJ2-3; clone size: -; CDR3 protein: CASSGGQGADTQYF; CDR3 DNA: TGTGCCAGCAGTGGGGGACAGGGAGCAGATACGCAGTATTTT
D gene: -; V gene: TRBV11-1; J gene: TRBJ1-1; clone size: few; CDR3 protein: CASSPRAFMNTEAFF; CDR3 DNA: TGTGCCAGCAGCCCCAGGGCCTTCATGAACACTGAAGCTTTCTTT
D gene: TRBD1; V gene: TRBV5-1; J gene: TRBJ1-2; clone size: few; CDR3 protein: CASSLTRQGHGYTF; CDR3 DNA: TGCGCCAGCAGCCTAACCCGACAGGGACATGGCTACACCTTC
D gene: -; V gene: TRBV7-3; J gene: TRBJ2-1; clone size: -; CDR3 protein: CASSSSLNNEQFF; CDR3 DNA: TGTGCCAGCAGCTCGTCACTGAACAATGAGCAGTTCTTC
D gene: -; V gene: TRBV6-5; J gene: TRBJ2-5; clone size: few; CDR3 protein: CASSPNWPRETQYF; CDR3 DNA: TGTGCCAGCAGTCCTAACTGGCCCAGGGAGACCCAGTACTTC
D gene: -; V gene: TRBV7-2; J gene: TRBJ1-2; clone size: -; CDR3 protein: CASSPAHRGGPYGYTF; CDR3 DNA: TGTGCCAGCAGCCCTGCACATCGGGGTGGACCCTATGGCTACACCTTC
D gene: -; V gene: TRBV5-1; J gene: TRBJ2-7; clone size: -; CDR3 protein: CASSPGLGGVYEQYF; CDR3 DNA: TGCGCCAGCAGCCCCGGTCTTGGAGGGGTTTACGAGCAGTACTTC
D gene: TRBD1; V gene: TRBV4-1; J gene: TRBJ1-2; clone size: few; CDR3 protein: CASSPSLRQGGTF; CDR3 DNA: TGCGCCAGCAGCCCCTCACTCCGCCAGGGGGGCACCTTC
D gene: -; V gene: TRBV11-2; J gene: TRBJ2-7; clone size: -; CDR3 protein: CASSLRHSGENNEQYF; CDR3 DNA: TGTGCCAGCAGCTTAAGGCACAGCGGCGAGAACAATGAGCAGTACTTC
D gene: TRBD2; V gene: TRBV20-1; J gene: TRBJ2-1; clone size: -; CDR3 protein: CSATSGVGENEQFF; CDR3 DNA: TGCAGTGCTACTAGCGGGGTGGGGGAGAATGAGCAGTTCTTC
D gene: -; V gene: TRBV20-1; J gene: TRBJ2-6; clone size: -; CDR3 protein: CSANLRDSGANVLTF; CDR3 DNA: TGCAGTGCTAATTTGAGGGACTCTGGGGCCAACGTCCTGACTTTC
D gene: TRBD2; V gene: TRBV7-9; J gene: TRBJ2-7; clone size: -; CDR3 protein: CASSSFLDRGFETSGRQYF; CDR3 DNA: TGTGCCAGCAGCTCCTTTCTGGACAGGGGTTTCGAGACTAGCGGGAGGCAGTACTTC
D gene: TRBD2; V gene: TRBV20-1; J gene: TRBJ2-5; clone size: -; CDR3 protein: CSATQLAGGLETQYF; CDR3 DNA: TGCAGTGCGACCCAACTAGCGGGAGGGTTGGAGACCCAGTACTTC
D gene: -; V gene: TRBV4-1; J gene: TRBJ1-2; clone size: -; CDR3 protein: CASSQDPGRSYGYTF; CDR3 DNA: TGCGCCAGCAGCCAAGATCCAGGGAGGAGCTATGGCTACACCTTC
D gene: TRBD1; V gene: TRBV10-3; J gene: TRBJ1-1; clone size: -; CDR3 protein: CAIRRTGGNTEAFF; CDR3 DNA: TGTGCCATCAGGAGGACAGGGGGGAACACTGAAGCTTTCTTT
D gene: -; V gene: TRBV10-2; J gene: TRBJ2-3; clone size: -; CDR3 protein: CASRKTPGLQISDTQYF; CDR3 DNA: TGCGCCAGCAGGAAAACCCCGGGACTGCAAATCTCAGATACGCAGTATTTT
D gene: -; V gene: TRBV15; J gene: TRBJ2-1; clone size: -; CDR3 protein: CATSRASEQFF; CDR3 DNA: TGTGCCACCAGCAGAGCGTCTGAGCAGTTCTTC
D gene: TRBD2; V gene: TRBV20-1; J gene: TRBJ2-1; clone size: few; CDR3 protein: CSALALAGSYNEQFF; CDR3 DNA: TGCAGTGCCCTGGCTCTAGCGGGATCCTACAATGAGCAGTTCTTC
D gene: TRBD1; V gene: TRBV5-1; J gene: TRBJ1-1; clone size: once; CDR3 protein: CATHGTGGSNTEAFF; CDR3 DNA: TGCGCCACCCATGGGACAGGGGGCTCGAACACTGAAGCTTTCTTT
D gene: -; V gene: TRBV5-1; J gene: TRBJ1-4; clone size: -; CDR3 protein: CASSLGASTTEKLFF; CDR3 DNA: TGCGCCAGCAGCTTGGGTGCATCAACTACAGAAAAACTGTTTTTT
D gene: -; V gene: TRBV6-1; J gene: TRBJ2-1; clone size: -; CDR3 protein: CASSVGHYNEQFF; CDR3 DNA: TGTGCCAGCAGTGTGGGTCACTACAATGAGCAGTTCTTC
D gene: -; V gene: TRBV18; J gene: TRBJ2-5; clone size: -; CDR3 protein: CAGSHSGYQETQYF; CDR3 DNA: TGTGCCGGCTCCCACAGTGGGTACCAAGAGACCCAGTACTTC
D gene: -; V gene: TRBV6-1; J gene: TRBJ2-1; clone size: -; CDR3 protein: CASNSGSNNEQFF; CDR3 DNA: TGTGCCAGCAACAGCGGCTCTAACAATGAGCAGTTCTTC
D gene: TRBD1; V gene: TRBV18; J gene: TRBJ2-7; clone size: few; CDR3 protein: CASSPGTGSDEQYF; CDR3 DNA: TGTGCCAGCTCACCGGGGACAGGGAGCGACGAGCAGTACTTC
D gene: TRBD2; V gene: TRBV7-3; J gene: TRBJ2-1; clone size: few; CDR3 protein: CASSLIVGGSYNEQFF; CDR3 DNA: TGTGCCAGCAGCTTAATCGTGGGAGGGTCCTACAATGAGCAGTTCTTC
D gene: TRBD1; V gene: TRBV5-1; J gene: TRBJ1-2; clone size: -; CDR3 protein: CASSLAGQGSGYTF; CDR3 DNA: TGCGCCAGCAGCTTGGCAGGACAGGGGAGCGGCTACACCTTC
D gene: -; V gene: TRBV2; J gene: TRBJ1-2; clone size: -; CDR3 protein: CASRGDYGYTF; CDR3 DNA: TGTGCCAGCAGGGGCGACTATGGCTACACCTTC
D gene: -; V gene: TRBV29-1; J gene: TRBJ2-5; clone size: few; CDR3 protein: CSVDLGKGFETQYF; CDR3 DNA: TGCAGCGTTGATCTCGGGAAGGGTTTCGAGACCCAGTACTTC
D gene: -; V gene: TRBV10-3; J gene: TRBJ2-1; clone size: -; CDR3 protein: CASSSGQPTSYNEQFF; CDR3 DNA: TGTGCCAGCAGTTCGGGGCAGCCCACGTCCTACAATGAGCAGTTCTTC
D gene: TRBD1; V gene: TRBV20-1; J gene: TRBJ2-4; clone size: -; CDR3 protein: CSACDRGFDIQYF; CDR3 DNA: TGCAGTGCATGCGACAGGGGGTTCGACATTCAGTACTTC
D gene: -; V gene: TRBV20-1; J gene: TRBJ2-4; clone size: few; CDR3 protein: CSASRGVDIQYF; CDR3 DNA: TGCAGTGCTAGTCGCGGGGTGGACATTCAGTACTTC
D gene: TRBD2; V gene: TRBV27; J gene: TRBJ2-7; clone size: -; CDR3 protein: CASSLRPGTSGLSSYEQYF; CDR3 DNA: TGTGCCAGCAGTCTAAGGCCCGGGACTAGCGGACTGAGCTCCTACGAGCAGTACTTC
D gene: -; V gene: TRBV5-6; J gene: TRBJ2-7; clone size: -; CDR3 protein: CASSLKGYSYEQYF; CDR3 DNA: TGTGCCAGCAGCTTGAAGGGTTACTCCTACGAGCAGTACTTC
D gene: TRBD1; V gene: TRBV7-9; J gene: TRBJ1-2; clone size: once; CDR3 protein: CASSFLPGTGGVYGYTF; CDR3 DNA: TGTGCCAGCAGCTTTCTTCCTGGGACAGGGGGTGTCTATGGCTACACCTTC
D gene: -; V gene: TRBV2; J gene: TRBJ1-4; clone size: -; CDR3 protein: CASRSQGLSNEKLFF; CDR3 DNA: TGTGCCAGCAGATCGCAGGGATTGAGTAATGAAAAACTGTTTTTT
D gene: -; V gene: TRBV6-5; J gene: TRBJ1-1; clone size: -; CDR3 protein: CASSSAGAGETEAFF; CDR3 DNA: TGTGCCAGCAGTTCTGCCGGGGCGGGGGAAACTGAAGCTTTCTTT
D gene: TRBD2; V gene: TRBV27; J gene: TRBJ2-1; clone size: -; CDR3 protein: CASRLAGGLRYNEQFF; CDR3 DNA: TGTGCCAGCAGATTAGCGGGAGGGCTCCGATACAACGAGCAGTTCTTC
D gene: TRBD1; V gene: TRBV7-2; J gene: TRBJ2-3; clone size: -; CDR3 protein: CASSLKYGTGALNTDTQYF; CDR3 DNA: TGTGCCAGCAGCTTAAAATACGGGACAGGGGCCCTAAACACAGATACGCAGTATTTT